What follows are 15 T cell receptor beta chains derived from one specimen sequenced in a study of cytomegalovirus exposure and HLA in healthy donors. With 60 Vbeta and 13 Jbeta primers, the PCR was carried out. TCRdb's copy holds only in-frame clones and misses some; the assay was immunoSEQ multiplex PCR. The table shows 60,000 to 70,000 clones, with around 80% occurring only once. The source material was PBMCs. Receptor source: a woman in her thirties in good health and CMV-seronegative.

The J gene is TRBJ1-5, the V gene TRBV6-5, with TRBD1 as a possible D gene (6 bases). The CDR3 loop spans 14 amino acids. Trimming left V 6 bases short and J 6 bases short, with 15 bases between. Germline lookup yields CDR1 MNHEY and CDR2 SVGAGI. Written as DNA, the CDR3 is TGTGCCAGCAGACTCTCAGGGGTAGGTCAGCCCCAGCATTTT. Translating gives CASRLSGVGQPQHF.

The rearrangement joins TRBV19 to TRBJ2-5; the match to TRBD2 covers 13 bases. The J call may be incorrect, as the DNA end agrees better with TRBJ2-7. Per germline, CDR1 LNHDA and CDR2 SQIVND (reference sequence). The CDR3 is 14 amino acids. The chain's CDR3 is CASGTSGGAYEQYF. DNA of the CDR3: TGTGCCAGTGGAACTAGCGGGGGGGCCTACGAGCAGTACTTC.

The table lists this clone with a count of one. V is TRBV5-1 and J is TRBJ2-3; D unresolved. Per germline, CDR1 SGHRS and CDR2 YFSETQ. The CDR3 covers 14 residues. The V end lost 1 base, the J end lost 2 bases, and 8 bases lay between the germline ends. The CDR3 sequence: CASSLWQDTDTQYF. CDR3 sequence (DNA): TGCGCCAGCAGCTTGTGGCAGGACACAGATACGCAGTATTTT.

The chain couples TRBV7-2 to TRBJ1-2; TRBD1 is a possible D gene (5 bases). The CDR3 contains 14 residues. V was pared by 2 bases and J by 5 bases, with 12 bases between. Per the germline V gene, CDR1 is SGHTA and CDR2 is FQGNSA. In DNA, the CDR3 is TGTGCCAGCAGCTTAATCGGGGGGTGGTATGGCTACACCTTC. The encoded protein is CASSLIGGWYGYTF.

The genes are TRBV19 and TRBJ2-3; TRBD1 matches at 8 bases. The CDR3 is 15 amino acids. The ends lost 4 bases at V and 5 bases at J; junction bases unmatched: 8. Germline CDR1 is LNHDA and CDR2 is SQIVND (reference sequence). CDR3 nucleotides: TGTGCCAGTAGTACCTCAGGGACAGGAAAAGATACGCAGTATTTT. It encodes CASSTSGTGKDTQYF.

The rearrangement joins TRBV29-1 to TRBJ2-2; 7 bases agree with TRBD1. V dropped 6 bases and J dropped 4; count of bases not matched to a gene: 8. This CDR3 region has 14 residues. The germline V gene encodes CDR1 SQVTM and CDR2 ANQGSEA. The CDR3 bases are TGCAGCGTGGGCCGAGGACAGGTCACCGGGGAGCTGTTTTTT. Its protein product is CSVGRGQVTGELFF.

The chain carries TRBV6-5 and TRBJ1-2, with D possibly matching TRBD1 (5 bases). This CDR3 spans 13 amino acids. V was clipped by 0 bases and J by 7 bases, with 9 bases between them. CDR1 is MNHEY and CDR2 is SVGAGI in the germline V gene. The CDR3: CASSYSGGGGYTF. CDR3 nucleotides: TGTGCCAGCAGTTACTCGGGGGGTGGTGGCTACACCTTC.

The J gene is TRBJ1-3, the V gene TRBV6-5; 9 bases are shared with TRBD1. The CDR3 consists of 14 residues. The V gene's germline CDR1 is MNHEY and CDR2 SVGAGI. Germline trimming cut 6 bases from V and 4 bases from J; bases unmatched to any gene: 4. For the CDR3, the DNA is TGTGCCAGCAGCCGGACAGGGGCCGGAAACACCATATATTTT. It translates to CASSRTGAGNTIYF.

This clone turned up a few times. The chain employs TRBV6-5 and TRBJ1-6; D call uncertain. The length of the CDR3 is 12 residues. Germline CDR1 MNHEY, CDR2 SVGAGI. V was clipped by 5 bases and J by 11 bases, with 10 bases between them. CDR3 coding DNA: TGTGCCAGCAGTGAGAGGGTTCCACCCCTCCACTTT. Its protein is CASSERVPPLHF.

The chain has TRBV11-2 and TRBJ2-2; weak D call: TRBD2 (6 bases). CDR3 size: 17 residues. Germline lookup yields CDR1 SGHAT and CDR2 FQNNGV. V lost 2 bases, J lost 1 base, and 14 bases lay in between. The CDR3 spells CASSLIWGVMNTGELFF. As DNA, the CDR3 is TGTGCCAGCAGCTTAATTTGGGGGGTCATGAACACCGGGGAGCTGTTTTTT.

V and J are TRBV29-1 and TRBJ2-1; 7 bases match TRBD1. V gave up 7 bases and J gave up 7 bases; unmatched junction bases: 4. Germline-derived CDR1 and CDR2 are SQVTM and ANQGSEA. CDR3 size: 11 residues. DNA of the CDR3: TGCAGCGGACAGGGTGGAAATGAGCAGTTCTTC. Its translation: CSGQGGNEQFF.

The chain employs TRBV7-9 and TRBJ2-7, with a weak D call TRBD1 (5 bases). The CDR3 covers 13 residues. The V end lost 0 bases, the J end lost 5 bases, and 8 bases lay between the germline ends. Looked up from germline, CDR1 is SEHNR and CDR2 is FQNEAQ (reference sequence). CDR3 DNA sequence: TGTGCCAGCAGCTTAGCAGGGGCCGACGAGCAGTACTTC. This translates into CASSLAGADEQYF.

The chain joins TRBV29-1 to TRBJ2-7, with 7 bases identical to TRBD1. The J segment lost 5 bases and the V segment lost 5 bases, leaving 9 bases of the junction unmatched. The CDR3 has 13 residues. Germline V gives CDR1 SQVTM, CDR2 ANQGSEA. The CDR3 loop reads CSVQRGRKDEQYF. The DNA for the CDR3 is TGCAGCGTTCAAAGGGGGCGAAAAGACGAGCAGTACTTC.

This clone was seen a handful of times. The rearrangement uses TRBV5-6 and TRBJ2-7; TRBD1 aligns across 8 bases. The length of the CDR3 is 15 residues. Germline-derived CDR1 and CDR2 are SGHDT and YYEEEE. Germline trimming cut 4 bases from V and 5 bases from J; bases unmatched to any gene: 11. CDR3 loop: CASSLLGQGGDEQYF. CDR3 DNA: TGTGCCAGCAGCCTACTCGGACAGGGCGGCGACGAGCAGTACTTC.

The chain couples TRBV19 to TRBJ2-7, with D possibly matching TRBD1 (6 bases). The CDR3 length is 15 residues. The V end lost 3 bases, the J end lost 1 base, and 13 bases lay between the germline ends. The germline V gene has CDR1 LNHDA and CDR2 SQIVND (reference sequence). The CDR3 sequence: CASSMGQGNSYEQYF. The CDR3 DNA reads TGTGCCAGTAGTATGGGACAAGGAAATTCCTACGAGCAGTACTTC.